Listed below are T cell receptor beta chains from one sample, sequenced in a study of long-term antiretroviral therapy in people with HIV. Only in-frame clones appear in the TCRdb table, and some are missing; sequencing was by immunoSEQ multiplex PCR. Of around 23,000 clones in the sample, almost 80% were seen once. The sample here was unsorted PBMCs, taken 2.1 years after starting antiretroviral therapy. These receptors originate from a man in his thirties or forties with HIV. CDR3s include the opening cysteine and the closing phenylalanine or tryptophan. The D gene is left open where the match is weak. Only part of the rows carry a size: once, few, many, or a class if the clone is expanded.

size	D	J	V	DNA	CDR3
-	TRBD2	TRBJ2-3	TRBV6-1	TGTGCCAGCCAAGGACTAGCGCACACAGATACGCAGTATTTT	CASQGLAHTDTQYF
once	-	TRBJ2-7	TRBV11-2	TGTGCCAGCAGCTTACAGGGAGGAGGGTACGAGCAGTACTTC	CASSLQGGGYEQYF
-	-	TRBJ2-1	TRBV12-5	TGTGCTAGTGGTTTTGGCTTTACAGGAGCCTACAATGAGCAGTTCTTC	CASGFGFTGAYNEQFF
-	-	TRBJ2-1	TRBV28	TGTGCCAGCAGTCTTTCTATAGTTGGTTCCTACAATGAGCAGTTCTTC	CASSLSIVGSYNEQFF
-	-	TRBJ1-1	TRBV10-3	TGTGCCATCAGAGCCCCACCAGTACACATGAACACTGAAGCTTTCTTT	CAIRAPPVHMNTEAFF
-	-	TRBJ1-6	TRBV10-3	TGTGCCATCCAAGACAGTTCCAGCTCCTATAATTCACCCCTCCACTTT	CAIQDSSSSYNSPLHF
-	-	TRBJ1-1	TRBV7-2	TGTGCCAGCAGCTTAGTGGCGGGGACTGAAGCTTTCTTT	CASSLVAGTEAFF
-	-	TRBJ1-6	TRBV4-1	TGCGCCAGCAGCCAAGATCAGCAATCACCCCTCCACTTT	CASSQDQQSPLHF
-	-	TRBJ2-6	TRBV10-2	TGCGCCAGCAGTGACCCCTCCTCTGGGGCCAACGTCCTGACTTTC	CASSDPSSGANVLTF
-	-	TRBJ1-5	TRBV19	TGTGCCACCGGGGGTTCTCAGCCCCAGCATTTT	CATGGSQPQHF
-	-	TRBJ1-3	TRBV28	TGTGCCAGCAGTTTGGGAGGGGTGAGCTCTGGAAACACCATATATTTT	CASSLGGVSSGNTIYF
-	-	TRBJ2-1	TRBV7-3	TGTGCCAGCAGCTCTAGGGGTAAAGGGCTGTTCTTC	CASSSRGKGLFF
-	-	TRBJ1-1	TRBV6-5	TGTGCCAGCAGTAACCCGACAGGTTTGGGCACTGAAGCTTTCTTT	CASSNPTGLGTEAFF
-	TRBD1	TRBJ2-2	TRBV19	TGTGCCAGTAGTAAAAACCCGGGACAGGGGACCACCGGGGAGCTGTTTTTT	CASSKNPGQGTTGELFF
-	TRBD1	TRBJ2-1	TRBV5-1	TGCGCCAGCAGCCCGGGACAGAGCTCCTACAATGAGCAGTTCTTC	CASSPGQSSYNEQFF
few	-	TRBJ1-5	TRBV2	TGTGCCAGCGGGCCGCGGGGAGTAGAGCCCCAGCATTTT	CASGPRGVEPQHF
-	TRBD2	TRBJ2-2	TRBV27	TGTGCCAGCAGTTTCCGACTAGCGGGGGGCTCGGTCGGGGAGCTGTTTTTT	CASSFRLAGGSVGELFF
once	TRBD1	TRBJ1-3	TRBV18	TGTGCCAGCTCACGACAGGGGTCTTATGGAAACACCATATATTTT	CASSRQGSYGNTIYF
few	-	TRBJ1-5	TRBV7-2	TGTGCCAGCAGCTTTCAGGGACGGCAGCCCCAGCATTTT	CASSFQGRQPQHF
-	TRBD2	TRBJ2-3	TRBV7-8	TGTGCCACCCAGCGGGAGGGCCACTGGACAGATACGCAGTATTTT	CATQREGHWTDTQYF
-	-	TRBJ2-3	TRBV7-2	TGTGCCAGCAGCTTCCGGCTGGGGGAAGATACGCAGTATTTT	CASSFRLGEDTQYF